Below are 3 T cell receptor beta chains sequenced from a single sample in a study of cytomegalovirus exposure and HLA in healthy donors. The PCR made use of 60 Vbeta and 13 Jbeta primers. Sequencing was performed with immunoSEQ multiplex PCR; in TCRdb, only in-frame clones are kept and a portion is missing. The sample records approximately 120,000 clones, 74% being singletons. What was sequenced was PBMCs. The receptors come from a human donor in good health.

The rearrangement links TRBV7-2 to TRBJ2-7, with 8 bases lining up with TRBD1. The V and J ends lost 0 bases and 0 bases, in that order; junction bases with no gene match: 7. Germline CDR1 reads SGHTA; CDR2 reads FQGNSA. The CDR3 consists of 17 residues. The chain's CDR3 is CASSLAVGTGSSYEQYF. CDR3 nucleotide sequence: TGTGCCAGCAGCTTAGCGGTTGGGACAGGCAGCTCCTACGAGCAGTACTTC. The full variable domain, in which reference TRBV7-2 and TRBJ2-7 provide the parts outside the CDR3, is GAGVSQSPSNKVTEKGKDVELRCDPISGHTALYWYRQSLGQGLEFLIYFQGNSAPDKSGLPSDRFSAERTGGSVSTLTIQRTQQEDSAVYLCASSLAVGTGSSYEQYFGPGTRLTVT.

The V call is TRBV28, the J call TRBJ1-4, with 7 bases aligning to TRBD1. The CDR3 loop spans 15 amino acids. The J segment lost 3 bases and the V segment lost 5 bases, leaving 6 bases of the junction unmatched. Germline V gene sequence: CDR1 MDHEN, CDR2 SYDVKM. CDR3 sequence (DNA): TGTGCCAGCAGTCAGGGGGGCAGTTCTAATGAAAAACTGTTTTTT. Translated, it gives CASSQGGSSNEKLFF.

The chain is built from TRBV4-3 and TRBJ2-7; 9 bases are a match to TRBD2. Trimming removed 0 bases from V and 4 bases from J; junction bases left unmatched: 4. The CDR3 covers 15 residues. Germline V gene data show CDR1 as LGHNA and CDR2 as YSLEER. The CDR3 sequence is CASSQEGSGGYEQYF. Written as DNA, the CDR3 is TGCGCCAGCAGCCAAGAGGGTAGCGGGGGTTACGAGCAGTACTTC.